These T cell receptor beta chains were read from a single sample in a study of PD-L1 blockade in urothelial cancer. Produced via immunoSEQ multiplex PCR; TCRdb's table is partial and in-frame only. The sample yields 70,000 or so clones, roughly 89% seen once. The sequencing used PBMCs, collected around atezolizumab (anti-PD-L1) treatment. Receptors were obtained from a man aged 55 to 70 with urothelial cancer. The CDR3 runs from the conserved cysteine through the conserved F or W.

J gene: TRBJ2-1
V gene: TRBV19
CDR3 protein: CASSIDRGRVFRNEQFF

J gene: TRBJ1-6
V gene: TRBV5-1
CDR3 protein: CASSLGGRVTNSPLHF

J gene: TRBJ2-7
V gene: TRBV13
CDR3 protein: CASSLLYEQYF

J gene: TRBJ2-5
V gene: TRBV18
CDR3 protein: CASSRGRLGERETQYF

J gene: TRBJ2-7
V gene: TRBV7-8
CDR3 protein: CASSPHGGTELREQYF

J gene: TRBJ1-1
V gene: TRBV7-2
CDR3 protein: CASSLAWANTEAFF

J gene: TRBJ2-1
V gene: TRBV7-2
CDR3 protein: CASSLVGQGSYNEQFF

J gene: TRBJ2-6
V gene: TRBV6-1
CDR3 protein: CARERSSGANVLTF

J gene: TRBJ2-5
V gene: TRBV13
CDR3 protein: CASSLITGASGETQYF

J gene: TRBJ2-7
V gene: TRBV19
CDR3 protein: CASSIIGSSYEQYF

J gene: TRBJ2-7
V gene: TRBV28
CDR3 protein: CASTDSSLFYEQYF

J gene: TRBJ2-5
V gene: TRBV4-3
CDR3 protein: CASSQESTSEETQYF

J gene: TRBJ2-5
V gene: TRBV18
CDR3 protein: CASSPPSGGVETQYF

J gene: TRBJ1-2
V gene: TRBV11-2
CDR3 protein: CASSFRGGYTF

J gene: TRBJ1-5
V gene: TRBV12-5
CDR3 protein: CASGLVLGQGIQPQHF

J gene: TRBJ1-2
V gene: TRBV6-5
CDR3 protein: CASRDYDKPNYGYTF

J gene: TRBJ2-3
V gene: TRBV10-3
CDR3 protein: CATGTSGGTDTQYF

J gene: TRBJ2-1
V gene: TRBV5-1
CDR3 protein: CASSLEASGYNEQFF

J gene: TRBJ1-1
V gene: TRBV7-9
CDR3 protein: CASSLVTDGRTAFF

J gene: TRBJ2-2
V gene: TRBV10-3
CDR3 protein: CAISERGGVGTGELFF

J gene: TRBJ2-7
V gene: TRBV6-1
CDR3 protein: CASSEVRGVAGYEQYF

J gene: TRBJ1-1
V gene: TRBV19
CDR3 protein: CASTGTDLDKAFF

J gene: TRBJ1-2
V gene: TRBV5-1
CDR3 protein: CASSTWTGEGGYTF

J gene: TRBJ1-2
V gene: TRBV5-4
CDR3 protein: CASSPWTGVSYGYTF

J gene: TRBJ2-7
V gene: TRBV6-5
CDR3 protein: CASSYSETGGYEQYF

J gene: TRBJ2-1
V gene: TRBV28
CDR3 protein: CASLAGGIINNEQFF

J gene: TRBJ2-7
V gene: TRBV29-1
CDR3 protein: CSVGAHEQYF

J gene: TRBJ2-5
V gene: TRBV7-9
CDR3 protein: CASRVASGSQETQYF

J gene: TRBJ2-7
V gene: TRBV5-1
CDR3 protein: CASSLEGAPYEQYF

J gene: TRBJ1-2
V gene: TRBV10-3
CDR3 protein: CAITPTDRAGYTF

J gene: TRBJ2-7
V gene: TRBV19
CDR3 protein: CASRGQRTYEQYF

J gene: TRBJ1-1
V gene: TRBV7-9
CDR3 protein: CVGVLGPNTEAFF

J gene: TRBJ2-7
V gene: TRBV19
CDR3 protein: CASSIELTGAPYEQYF

J gene: TRBJ2-7
V gene: TRBV7-2
CDR3 protein: CASSLVPAGHEQYF

J gene: TRBJ2-5
V gene: TRBV5-1
CDR3 protein: CASSGDSFQETQYF

J gene: TRBJ2-5
V gene: TRBV28
CDR3 protein: CASSFFGLADGRETQYF

J gene: TRBJ2-5
V gene: TRBV11-2
CDR3 protein: CASSPTGGVETQYF

J gene: TRBJ1-1
V gene: TRBV5-4
CDR3 protein: CASSLDRGLNTEAFF

J gene: TRBJ2-5
V gene: TRBV19
CDR3 protein: CASSSLAGWSQETQYF

J gene: TRBJ1-5
V gene: TRBV28
CDR3 protein: CASTRPQGSNQPQHF